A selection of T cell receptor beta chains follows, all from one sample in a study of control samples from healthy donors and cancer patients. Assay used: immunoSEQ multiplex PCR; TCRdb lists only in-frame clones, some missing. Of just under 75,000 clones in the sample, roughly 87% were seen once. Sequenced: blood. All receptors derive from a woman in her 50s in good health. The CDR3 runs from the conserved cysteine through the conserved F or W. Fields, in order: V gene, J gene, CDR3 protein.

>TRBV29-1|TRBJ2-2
CSGKGQGNTGELFF
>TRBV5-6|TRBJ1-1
CASSLAGGDAEAFF
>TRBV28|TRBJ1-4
CASSLARANEKLFF
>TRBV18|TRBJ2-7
CASSPPRQGISYEQYF
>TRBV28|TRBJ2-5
CASSFDGKQGSVETQYF
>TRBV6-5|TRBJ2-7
CARSVVPGEPDEQYF
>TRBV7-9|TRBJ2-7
CASSPGAVLYEQYF
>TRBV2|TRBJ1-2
CASNDNLANYGYTF
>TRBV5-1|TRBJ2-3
CASSLDTTRLDTQYF
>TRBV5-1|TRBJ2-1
CASSLELGASYNEQFF
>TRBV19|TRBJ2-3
CASSIVIGQGGPRGTDTQYF
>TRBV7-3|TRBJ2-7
CASSLTIAGAGEQYF
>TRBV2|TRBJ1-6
CASRDVPYNSPLHF
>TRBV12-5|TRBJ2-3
CASAPGLSTDTQYF